The clone carrying this T cell receptor beta chain was detected only a few times. Its antigen is currently unknown. Sample treatment: approximately 10-day PBMC culture with coronavirus spike peptide pools or control peptides (ViraFEST assay). Researchers reported culturing 2 million or so PBMCs per well with 8 to 10 IU/ml IL-2 and about 9.2 ug/ml peptide pools. After removal of 3 bases from V and 5 bases from J, the junction contained 9 bases not matched to a gene. This CDR3 contains 17 residues. The V gene's germline CDR1 is LNHDA and CDR2 SQIVND (reference sequence). The data originate from a study of vaccination and CD4 T cells after COVID-19. Cultured CD4+ T-cell DNA underwent Oncomine TCR Beta short-read sequencing. Via MiXCR, TCRdb re-called the PCR reads, giving one row per CDR3 protein. The table lists approximately 9,300 distinct CDR3 sequences, over 35% of them singletons.

The genes are TRBV19 and TRBJ2-2; TRBD2 aligns across 10 bases. Sequenced material: CD4+ T cells from blood, cultured in vitro. The receptor was isolated from a human donor who had recovered from COVID-19. CDR3 nucleotides: TGTGCCAGTAGTATTCCCATAGAACTAGCGGGAACCGGGGAGCTGTTTTTT. This codes for CASSIPIELAGTGELFF.